This TCR beta chain was found in a study of cytomegalovirus exposure and HLA in healthy donors. Points from the study as a whole: There were 150 to 200 TCR beta chains listed as cytomegalovirus-associated. One variant, a missense change in DCLRE1C, was linked in a later analysis to TCR beta V- and J-gene trimming.

In its sample, this clone was seen a few times. Antigen unknown. PCR employed 60 Vbeta and 13 Jbeta primers. Method: immunoSEQ multiplex PCR; TCRdb's copy keeps in-frame clones and lacks some. The table has 100,000 to 150,000 clones, 10% to 13% seen once. The receptor was derived from a woman younger than 30 in good health and CMV-seropositive. The sequencing input was PBMCs.

CDR3 nucleotide sequence: TGTGCCTGGAGGGACAGGGGGCAAGAGACCCAGTACTTC. Translating it yields CAWRDRGQETQYF. The V gene is TRBV30, the J gene TRBJ2-5; 10 nucleotides align to TRBD1. The CDR3 totals 13 residues. The junction had 0 bases not matched to a gene; V was cut back by 3 bases and J by 2 bases. Germline V lookup: CDR1 GTSNPN, CDR2 SVGIG (reference sequence).